This T cell receptor beta chain was captured in a study of vaccination and CD4 T cells after COVID-19 (dated 2022 in TCRdb). Regarding the study in general: Convalescent patients had a positive SARS-CoV-2 result on nasal swab PCR, and of these patients, 8 or 9 had mild disease and one had severe disease. Six males and four females were included in the convalescent cohort, with two Hispanic individuals, seven Caucasians, two Asians and one multiracial person represented. Participants received two doses of either the Pfizer-BioNTech BNT162b2 vaccine (n=8) or the Moderna mRNA-1273 vaccine (n=2). Post-COVID blood samples were collected from convalescent patients a median of about 92 days after diagnosis, with a range of about 35 to 170 days. Post-vaccine blood samples were collected a median of around 2.5 months after the second vaccine dose, ranging from roughly 13 to 241 days. Culture stimuli were overlapping spike peptide pools from SARS-CoV-2 and from the common cold coronaviruses HCoV-NL63, HCoV-OC43 and HCoV-229E. Control cultures used a CEFX viral epitope pool as positive control, an HIV-1 Nef peptide pool as negative control, or no peptide. In nine to eleven COVID-19 convalescent patients and a handful of infection-naive healthy vaccine recipients, researchers compared the spike-specific CD4+ TCR repertoire from before mRNA vaccination with the repertoire from after. General conclusions and limits of the study: In convalescent patients, a median roughly 83% of post-vaccine SARS-CoV-2-reactive clones were detected only after vaccination, and vaccine-specific priming was suggested by this finding. The study included relatively few convalescent patients and did not analyze early timepoints after natural infection. The median count of SARS-CoV-2-reactive clonotypes went up from around 23 after infection to 30 to 40 after vaccination, although the change was not significant. Of the vaccine-specific clones found in convalescent patients, nearly all (304 of 307) were mono-reactive for SARS-CoV-2 spike instead of being cross-reactive with common cold coronaviruses.

In this sample, this clonotype turned up a few times. This receptor's antigen is unknown. No clone much larger than this one lies a single base away; base qualities are absent. In the paper's terms, the treatment or condition label means: roughly ten-day PBMC culture with coronavirus spike peptide pools or control peptides (ViraFEST assay). The study used the ViraFEST assay, which expanded antigen-specific T cells with peptide pools and then identified expanded clonotypes by TCR sequencing. Positive SARS-CoV-2 PCR tests in the convalescent patients dated from March to December 2020, before Alpha, Beta and Delta variants emerged in the United States. Each well held more than 1.5 million PBMCs cultured in IMDM containing roughly 5% human AB serum and approximately 9.8 IU/ml IL-2, with roughly 9.2 ug/ml peptide pools added. Half of the culture medium was replaced with fresh IL-2-containing medium on days 3 and 7. CD4+ T cells were isolated after roughly 10 days of culture through negative selection using the EasySep CD4+ T cell isolation kit. Ficoll-Paque Plus gradient centrifugation was used to isolate PBMCs from whole blood, and the isolated PBMCs were then either used fresh or cryopreserved at -140C. In general, triplicate wells were set up for every culture condition.

The CDR3 contains 12 residues, cysteine and phenylalanine counted. Only the CDR3 region is kept as DNA, spanning 36 bases read in frame from base 1. CDR1 and CDR2 are read off the germline V gene (reference sequence) as LNHNV and YYDKDF. Trimming takes 1 base from V and 1 base from J, and the germline ends sit 0 bases apart. The library came from PCR. TCR sequencing of DNA from cultured CD4+ T cells used the Oncomine TCR Beta short-read assay at the Johns Hopkins FTIC core. The QIAamp micro DNA kit was used to extract genomic DNA from the cultured CD4+ T cells. The Oncomine TCR Beta libraries from cultured CD4+ T cells were pooled using unique dual indexes and then sequenced on an Illumina iSeq 100. On the study's bioinformatics: Non-productive sequences were removed, and CDR3s not starting with C, not ending with F or W, or shorter than 7 amino acids were discarded. The MANAFEST web application identified antigen-specific clonotypes by comparing peptide-stimulated wells against reference wells and other culture wells. Positive clones required FDR below 0.05, an odds ratio above 5, and productive frequency above 0.1% in at least two of three replicate wells. Cross-reactive clonotypes were defined as significantly expanded in both SARS-CoV-2 spike wells and at least one common cold coronavirus spike condition. Similarity between CDR3 sequences was evaluated in R version 3.6.1 using Levenshtein distances (stringdist) and unrooted phylogenetic trees (ape). The public reads were quality trimmed at Q25 with fastp and then assembled into clones with MiXCR by TCRdb, keeping productive beta chains. Rows are combined by CDR3 protein, so each entry shows the most common genes and DNA. The V and J calls and clone size are TCRdb's, not the authors'. This sample is represented by some 15,000 distinct CDR3 sequences; approximately 62% of them were singletons. Of the sample, 12% is held by the ten largest clones.

Recombination joined TRBV15 with TRBJ2-3, with no confidently assigned D gene. The source of this sequence is a human donor who had recovered from COVID-19. The specimen sequenced was CD4+ T cells from blood, cultured in vitro. DNA sequence: TGTGCCACCAGCAGAGGCACAGATACGCAGTATTTT. This gives the protein CATSRGTDTQYF. Where the CDR3 stops, the reference TRBV15 and TRBJ2-3 genes take over; the full variable domain is DAMVIQNPRYQVTQFGKPVTLSCSQTLNHNVMYWYQQKSSQAPKLLFHYYDKDFNNEADTPDNFQSRRPNTSFCFLDIRSPGLGDTAMYLCATSRGTDTQYFGPGTRLTVL.